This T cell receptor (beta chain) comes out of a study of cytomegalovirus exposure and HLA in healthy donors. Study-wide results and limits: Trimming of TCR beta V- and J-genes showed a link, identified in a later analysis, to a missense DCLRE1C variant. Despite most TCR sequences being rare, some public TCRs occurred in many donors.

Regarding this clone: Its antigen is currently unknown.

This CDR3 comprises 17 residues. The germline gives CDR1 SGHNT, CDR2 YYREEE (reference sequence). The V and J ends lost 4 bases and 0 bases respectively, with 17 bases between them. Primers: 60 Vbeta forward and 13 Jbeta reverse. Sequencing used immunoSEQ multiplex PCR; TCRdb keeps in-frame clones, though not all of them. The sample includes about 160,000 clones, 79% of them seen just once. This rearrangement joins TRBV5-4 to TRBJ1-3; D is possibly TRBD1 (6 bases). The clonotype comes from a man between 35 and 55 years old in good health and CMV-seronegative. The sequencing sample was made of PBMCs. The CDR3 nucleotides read TGTGCCAGCAGCCTGCGGGGGGCAGGCAGCTCTGGAAACACCATATATTTT. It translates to CASSLRGAGSSGNTIYF.